This is a list of T cell receptor beta chains from one sample in a study of T cell repertoires in aging, cancer and after chemotherapy. MiXCR, applied by TCRdb to the multiplex PCR reads, yields one record per CDR3 protein. Of a few thousand distinct CDR3 sequences listed, 42% are singletons. Sequenced material: blood. All receptors come from a human donor with a blood cancer. CDR3s include the opening cysteine and the closing phenylalanine or tryptophan. A D gene is named only where the DNA matches it firmly. Clone sizes are given selectively: once, few, many, or a class where the clone is expanded.

clone_size,d_call,j_call,v_call,cdr3_nt,cdr3_aa
few,-,TRBJ2-6,TRBV20-1,TGCAGTGCTAGACCAGGCGGGGCTGGGGCCAACGTCCTGACTTTC,CSARPGGAGANVLTF
-,-,TRBJ2-7,TRBV6-5,TGTGCCAGCAGTTTGACCAGCTCCTACGAGCAGTACTTC,CASSLTSSYEQYF
few,-,TRBJ1-5,TRBV13,TGTGCCAGCACGGCGGGACCAAATCAGCCCCAGCATTTT,CASTAGPNQPQHF
few,-,TRBJ2-5,TRBV19,TGTGCCAGTAGTATCACAGGGATTGTAGAGCAAGAGACCCAGTACTTC,CASSITGIVEQETQYF
-,TRBD1,TRBJ1-3,TRBV5-1,TGCGCCAGCAGCGCCCGACAGGGGGCGGCGGGAAACACCATATATTTT,CASSARQGAAGNTIYF
-,-,TRBJ2-1,TRBV7-2,TGTGCCAGCAGCTTAGGGAGCGGGTCCTCCTACAATGAGCAGTTCTTC,CASSLGSGSSYNEQFF
large,TRBD1,TRBJ2-3,TRBV6-5,TGTGCCAGCAGTAGGACAGGGTCAGATACGCAGTATTTT,CASSRTGSDTQYF
-,-,TRBJ1-1,TRBV30,TGTGCCTGGATACTCATGAACACTGAAGCTTTCTTT,CAWILMNTEAFF
-,-,TRBJ1-1,TRBV19,TGTGCCAGTACCCCTAGTCCGGGTCAGGGGAACACTGAAGCTTTCTTT,CASTPSPGQGNTEAFF
-,-,TRBJ2-7,TRBV5-5,TGTGCCAGCAGCTTGTTTCAACAGGTTGACGAGCAGTACTTC,CASSLFQQVDEQYF
few,-,TRBJ1-4,TRBV27,TGTGCCAGCAGCCAAGACCGGGACATCAATGAAAAACTGTTTTTT,CASSQDRDINEKLFF
-,-,TRBJ2-5,TRBV4-2,TGTGCCAGCAGCCGCCGGGACGGACAAGAGACCCAGTACTTC,CASSRRDGQETQYF
few,-,TRBJ2-7,TRBV12-3/TRBV12-4,TGTGCCAGCAGTCGTCGTACTAGTTCCTACGAGCAGTACTTC,CASSRRTSSYEQYF
-,TRBD1,TRBJ1-2,TRBV6-6,TGTGCCAGCAGCCAGACAGGGCTTAACTATGGCTACACCTTC,CASSQTGLNYGYTF
-,-,TRBJ1-6,TRBV12-3/TRBV12-4,TGTGCCAGCAGTCGGACCGCCAATTCACCCCTCCACTTT,CASSRTANSPLHF
medium-sized,-,TRBJ2-1,TRBV11-1,TGTGCCAGCAGCCCACAGACCCTAAATGAGCAGTTCTTC,CASSPQTLNEQFF
few,-,TRBJ2-3,TRBV7-2,TGTGCCAGCAGCCACCGTCGGACAGCCAACATTATGGATACGCAGTATTTT,CASSHRRTANIMDTQYF
few,-,TRBJ1-1,TRBV27,TGTGCCAGCAGTCGCCGGGTCGGCGGTGGGAACACTGAAGCTTTCTTT,CASSRRVGGGNTEAFF
-,TRBD1,TRBJ2-1,TRBV5-6,TGTGCCAGCAGCTTACCGGGACAGTCCGGCAATGAGCAGTTCTTC,CASSLPGQSGNEQFF
medium-sized,-,TRBJ2-3,TRBV7-9,TGTGCCAGCAGGATGGAAGGGGCAGATACGCAGTATTTT,CASRMEGADTQYF
-,-,TRBJ1-1,TRBV29-1,TGCAGCGTTGACGGAGGGGCAGGGAACACTGAAGCTTTCTTT,CSVDGGAGNTEAFF
-,-,TRBJ2-3,TRBV7-9,TGTGCCAGCAGCCCCGACTACATGGAAGATACGCAGTATTTT,CASSPDYMEDTQYF
-,TRBD1,TRBJ2-2,TRBV12-3/TRBV12-4,TGTGCCAGCAGTTTGATGGGGACAGGGGCGGTCCGGGAGCTGTTTTTT,CASSLMGTGAVRELFF
-,-,TRBJ2-3,TRBV18,TGTGCCAGCTCCAGAACATCCCTTAGCACAGATACGCAGTATTTT,CASSRTSLSTDTQYF
large,-,TRBJ2-3,TRBV18,TGTGCCAGCTCACTCACAGATACGCAGTATTTT,CASSLTDTQYF
-,TRBD1,TRBJ2-5,TRBV7-2,TGTGCCAGCAGCTCCGGGACAGGGTCGGGAGAGACCCAGTACTTC,CASSSGTGSGETQYF
-,TRBD1,TRBJ2-1,TRBV12-3/TRBV12-4,TGTGCCAGCACCATTCGCCCCTCATTCGCCCCTACCTCACAGGGGGGCTCCTACAATGAGCAGTTCTTC,CASTIRPSFAPTSQGGSYNEQFF
few,TRBD2,TRBJ2-1,TRBV18,TGTGCCAGCTCACCGGGGGGGGATGAGCAGTTCTTC,CASSPGGDEQFF
-,-,TRBJ1-5,TRBV6-5,TGTGCCAGCAGCCAGGACATAGGTAATCAGCCCCAGCATTTT,CASSQDIGNQPQHF
-,-,TRBJ2-4,TRBV12-3/TRBV12-4,TGTGCCAGCAGGGGGGCTGCCAAAAACATTCAGTACTTC,CASRGAAKNIQYF
few,-,TRBJ1-6,TRBV18,TGTGCCAGCTCACCTCCGGGACGGAGCAATTCACCCCTCCACTTT,CASSPPGRSNSPLHF
once,-,TRBJ1-5,TRBV28,TGTGCCAGCAGTTCCTCAGGAGGGCGGAATCAGCCCCAGCATTTT,CASSSSGGRNQPQHF
-,-,TRBJ1-1,TRBV15,TGTGCCACCAGCTCCCGGGGGACTGAAGCTTTCTTT,CATSSRGTEAFF
-,-,TRBJ2-1,TRBV6-5,TGTGCCAGCAGGGAGGTCGGGGAGCAGTTCTTC,CASREVGEQFF
-,-,TRBJ1-3,TRBV20-1,TGCAGTGCATTCAGGGACATTCGGGGTAACACCATATATTTT,CSAFRDIRGNTIYF
-,-,TRBJ1-1,TRBV27,TGTGCCAGCAGTTTACAGGGCATGAACACTGAAGCTTTCTTT,CASSLQGMNTEAFF
-,-,TRBJ1-2,TRBV13,TGTGCCAGCAGCTCGCCGGCACGCAGCTATGGCTACACCTTC,CASSSPARSYGYTF